This entry lists 27 T cell receptor beta chains sequenced from one sample in a study of molecular identifiers for immune sequencing clone quantification. TCRdb re-derived calls from the PCR reads in MiXCR, one entry per CDR3 protein. The sample gives fewer than 100,000 distinct CDR3 sequences, around 23% of which show up once; approximately 0.99% is in the top ten. The source material was naive CD8+ T cells from blood, with Jurkat cell RNA spiked in. Indicated subset: FACS-sorted CD8+CD4-CCR7+CD45RA+ naive T cells. These receptors all come from a human donor in good health. Some libraries in this study had Jurkat cell RNA spiked in.

V gene TRBV27 combines with J gene TRBJ1-6; perhaps TRBD1 as D (5 bases). Germline CDR1 is MNHEY and CDR2 is SMNVEV (reference sequence). This CDR3 is built from 15 residues. Trimming left V 5 bases short and J 7 bases short, with 15 bases between. This CDR3 reads CASSVLDRGNSPLHF. The CDR3 DNA reads TGTGCCAGCAGTGTCTTAGACAGAGGCAATTCACCCCTCCACTTT.

This clonotype has just one count. A read error may be the cause here, since a much bigger clone is one base away. The rearrangement uses TRBV15 and TRBJ1-6, with a possible D match to TRBD1 (5 bases). The CDR3 has 15 residues. Germline CDR1 and CDR2: LNHNV and YYDKDF (reference sequence). CDR3 sequence (DNA): TGTGCCACCTGCAGAAGCGGGACCTCCAATTCACCCCTCCACTTT. Translation gives CATCRSGTSNSPLHF.

This clonotype was observed a handful of times. This may be a read error: a much more frequent sequence differs by one nucleotide. The chain recombines TRBV28 with TRBJ2-3; unclear D gene. This CDR3 contains 13 residues. V lost 6 bases and J 2 bases, leaving 9 bases between the germline ends. From germline, CDR1 is MDHEN and CDR2 SYDVKM. This chain's CDR3 is CASSLQATDTQYF. CDR3 nucleotides: TGTGCCAGCAGCCTCCAGGCCACAGATACGCAGTATTTT.

Only one count was recorded for this clonotype. This may come from a read error, since a much larger clone is one base off. V usage is TRBV4-3 and J usage is TRBJ2-7; the D gene is possibly TRBD2 (6 bases). This CDR3 contains 14 residues. In germline, CDR1 is LGHNA, CDR2 YSLEER. V lost 0 bases and J 5 bases, leaving 11 bases between the germline ends. CDR3 region: CASSQEGDFDEQYF. For the CDR3, the DNA is TGCGCCAGCAGCCAAGAAGGGGACTTCGACGAGCAGTACTTC.

Details on this clonotype: Since no conserved phenylalanine or tryptophan closes the CDR3, a read error is the likely cause. This chain connects TRBV7-9 to TRBJ2-5, with D unresolved. The CDR3 is 13 residues long. V dropped 4 bases and J dropped 1 base, with 7 bases sitting between them. CDR1 is SEHNR and CDR2 is FQNEAQ in the germline V gene (reference sequence). The CDR3: CASSSALQETQYI. The CDR3 nucleotides read TGTGCCAGCAGCTCAGCCCTCCAAGAGACCCAGTACATC.

This clonotype was detected many times. The V gene is TRBV27, the J gene TRBJ1-4; D is uncertain. The V and J ends lost 9 bases and 8 bases respectively, with 16 bases between them. The CDR3 has 13 amino acids. The germline CDR1 and CDR2 sequences are MNHEY and SMNVEV (reference sequence). DNA of the CDR3: TGTGCCAGTCGAAAAGGCGGGTCCGAAAAACTGTTTTTT. Translation: CASRKGGSEKLFF. The complete variable domain, with remaining parts taken from reference TRBV27 and TRBJ1-4, reads EAQVTQNPRYLITVTGKKLTVTCSQNMNHEYMSWYRQDPGLGLRQIYYSMNVEVTDKGDVPEGYKVSRKEKRNFPLILESPSPNQTSLYFCASRKGGSEKLFFGSGTQLSVL.

This clonotype was recorded many times. The genes are TRBV20-1 and TRBJ1-1; TRBD1 aligns across 11 bases. Germline V CDR1 and CDR2: DFQATT, SNEGSKA (reference sequence). The CDR3 runs 18 residues. V gave up 7 bases and J gave up 0 bases; unmatched junction bases: 16. DNA of the CDR3: TGCAGTGACTACCGGGACAGGGGGGCAAGGTCTATGAACACTGAAGCTTTCTTT. Amino acid sequence: CSDYRDRGARSMNTEAFF.

To note about this clonotype: This clone may be a read error of a much larger clone one base away. The CDR3 bases are TGTGCCAGCAGCGGGGGACAGGCTATGAACACTGAAGCTTTCTTT. Its protein is CASSGGQAMNTEAFF. The V and J genes are TRBV9 and TRBJ1-1, with TRBD1 matching over 8 bases. There are 15 residues in the CDR3. In germline, CDR1 is SGDLS, CDR2 YYNGEE. After removal of 3 bases from V and 0 bases from J, the junction contained 4 bases not matched to a gene.

The chain has TRBV13 and TRBJ2-1; TRBD2 agrees at 7 bases. CDR3 length: 16 residues. The germline gives CDR1 PRHDT, CDR2 FYEKMQ (reference sequence). Trimming at V came to 0 bases and at J to 4 bases, leaving 6 bases not matched to a gene. This CDR3 reads CASSLGLASGYNEQFF. The CDR3, as DNA: TGTGCCAGCAGCTTAGGCCTGGCTAGCGGATACAATGAGCAGTTCTTC.

This clonotype was detected a few times. The chain recombines TRBV19 with TRBJ2-5; 7 bases line up with TRBD1. V gave up 4 bases and J gave up 0 bases; unmatched junction bases: 5. Germline CDR1 and CDR2: LNHDA and SQIVND (reference sequence). The CDR3 spans 15 residues. CDR3 sequence: CASSTTGFHQETQYF. In DNA form, the CDR3 reads TGTGCCAGTAGTACGACAGGGTTCCACCAAGAGACCCAGTACTTC.

This clonotype was counted only a few times. V and J are TRBV27 and TRBJ2-3; D call uncertain. The CDR3 consists of 15 residues. Germline lookup yields CDR1 MNHEY and CDR2 SMNVEV (reference sequence). V lost 2 bases, J lost 3 bases, and 12 bases lay in between. CDR3 sequence reads: CASSLTAGKTDTQYF. The CDR3 nucleotides are TGTGCCAGCAGTTTAACGGCTGGAAAGACAGATACGCAGTATTTT.

This clonotype was seen ten or more times. The genes are TRBV6-2 or TRBV6-3 and TRBJ1-5; a possible D gene is TRBD1 (5 bases). CDR3 size: 16 residues. V lost 5 bases, J lost 0 bases, and 14 bases lay in between. Germline V gives CDR1 MNHEY, CDR2 SVGEGT. The CDR3 sequence is CASSKQDRLSNQPQHF. The CDR3, as DNA: TGTGCCAGCAGTAAACAAGACAGACTTAGCAATCAGCCCCAGCATTTT.

This clonotype was recorded many times. The chain recombines TRBV30 with TRBJ2-7; possible D gene TRBD2, 6 bases. Trimming removed 0 bases at V and 3 bases at J, with 15 bases between. The CDR3 is 15 residues long. Looked up from germline, CDR1 is GTSNPN and CDR2 is SVGIG (reference sequence). This chain's CDR3 is CAWSVVGGGLYEQYF. CDR3 DNA sequence: TGTGCCTGGAGTGTGGTGGGGGGTGGCCTCTACGAGCAGTACTTC.

There are many counts of this clonotype. The V and J genes are TRBV29-1 and TRBJ2-2, with 7 bases that match TRBD2. After removal of 6 bases from V and 6 bases from J, the junction contained 13 bases not matched to a gene. This CDR3 has 15 residues. The germline CDR1 and CDR2 sequences are SQVTM and ANQGSEA. CDR3 region: CSVEGGSYPSGELFF. The CDR3 DNA is TGCAGCGTCGAGGGCGGGAGTTATCCTTCCGGGGAGCTGTTTTTT.

This clonotype was recorded many times. The gene calls are TRBV28 and TRBJ2-3, with TRBD2 matching over 10 bases. Looked up from germline, CDR1 is MDHEN and CDR2 is SYDVKM. The CDR3 spans 16 residues. Germline trimming cut 4 bases from V and 5 bases from J; bases unmatched to any gene: 9. Here the CDR3 DNA reads TGTGCCAGCAGTTCGTTAAGCGGGAGGGCCTTAGATACGCAGTATTTT. This sequence encodes CASSSLSGRALDTQYF. Looking up the rest from reference TRBV28 and TRBJ2-3 gives the full variable domain: DVKVTQSSRYLVKRTGEKVFLECVQDMDHENMFWYRQDPGLGLRLIYFSYDVKMKEKGDIPEGYSVSREKKERFSLILESASTNQTSMYLCASSSLSGRALDTQYFGPGTRLTVL.

This clonotype was picked up many times. The rearrangement uses TRBV23-1 and TRBJ1-6, with 7 bases identical to TRBD1. TRBV23-1 belongs to the ORF category, with a function that is uncertain. After removal of 4 bases from V and 6 bases from J, the junction contained 9 bases not matched to a gene. This CDR3 comprises 16 residues. Here the CDR3 DNA reads TGCGCCAGCAGTCTCCCGTGGGACAGACCTAATTCACCCCTCCACTTT. Translation gives CASSLPWDRPNSPLHF.

The gene calls are TRBV11-1 and TRBJ1-5, with D uncertain. CDR1 is SGHAT and CDR2 is FQDESV in the germline V gene (reference sequence). Trimming removed 0 bases at V and 7 bases at J, with 7 bases between. This CDR3 is 13 amino acids long. The CDR3: CASSLAVNQPQHF. The DNA for the CDR3 is TGTGCCAGCAGCTTAGCGGTAAACCAGCCCCAGCATTTT. Full variable domain (missing parts from reference TRBV11-1 and TRBJ1-5): EAEVAQSPRYKITEKSQAVAFWCDPISGHATLYWYRQILGQGPELLVQFQDESVVDDSQLPKDRFSAERLKGVDSTLKIQPAELGDSAMYLCASSLAVNQPQHFGDGTRLSIL.

This clonotype has a count of ten or more. V is TRBV6-1 and J is TRBJ2-3, with 7 bases that match TRBD2. The CDR3 length is 14 residues. V shed 10 bases and J 5 bases; nucleotides not matched to a gene: 12. CDR1 and CDR2 from the germline V gene are MNHNS and SASEGT. Here the CDR3 reads CATGRSRMGDTQYF. CDR3 in DNA: TGTGCCACCGGGAGGTCGCGAATGGGAGATACGCAGTATTTT.

This clonotype was detected many times. CDR3 loop: CASSTTAYGYTF. CDR3 DNA: TGTGCCAGCAGCACCACAGCGTATGGCTACACCTTC. The chain uses TRBV7-9 and TRBJ1-2; D ambiguous. The germline V gene encodes CDR1 SEHNR and CDR2 FQNEAQ (reference sequence). This CDR3 contains 12 residues. The V and J ends lost 5 bases and 5 bases respectively, with 9 bases between them.

The table lists this clonotype with many counts. The J gene is TRBJ2-3, the V gene TRBV28; perhaps D is TRBD1 or TRBD2 (5 bases each). The CDR3 spans 15 residues. V lost 7 bases, J lost 2 bases, and 16 bases lay in between. Germline V gene sequence: CDR1 MDHEN, CDR2 SYDVKM. Here the CDR3 DNA reads TGTGCCAGCAACCCGGGGCAGAGTTACACAGATACGCAGTATTTT. It specifies CASNPGQSYTDTQYF. Full variable domain (outside the CDR3, taken from reference TRBV28 and TRBJ2-3): DVKVTQSSRYLVKRTGEKVFLECVQDMDHENMFWYRQDPGLGLRLIYFSYDVKMKEKGDIPEGYSVSREKKERFSLILESASTNQTSMYLCASNPGQSYTDTQYFGPGTRLTVL.

This clonotype was seen repeatedly, ten times or more. The genes are TRBV27 and TRBJ1-2, with TRBD1 matching over 11 bases. The CDR3 totals 19 residues. The V and J ends lost 5 bases and 6 bases, in that order; junction bases with no gene match: 20. In germline, CDR1 is MNHEY, CDR2 SMNVEV (reference sequence). The CDR3 loop reads CASSTSYPHPPGQGDGYTF. The DNA for the CDR3 is TGTGCCAGCAGTACCAGCTATCCACACCCGCCGGGACAGGGGGATGGCTACACCTTC.

A few counts support this clonotype. The chain is built from TRBV4-3 and TRBJ2-7; 10 bases line up with TRBD2. Germline V CDR1 and CDR2: LGHNA, YSLEER. V lost 5 bases and J lost 0; bases outside the gene matches: 4. CDR3 length equals 15 residues. The CDR3 nucleotides are TGCGCCAGCAGCGCAAGCGGGGGGGACTCCTACGAGCAGTACTTC. Amino acid sequence: CASSASGGDSYEQYF.

This clonotype was seen many times. The rearrangement joins TRBV3-1 to TRBJ2-3, with 9 positions matching TRBD2. V lost 0 bases and J lost 6; bases outside the gene matches: 7. Germline assignment: CDR1 LGHDT and CDR2 YNNKEL (reference sequence). CDR3 length: 16 residues. CDR3 amino acids: CASSQDLAGKDDTQYF. CDR3 coding DNA: TGTGCCAGCAGCCAAGATCTAGCGGGGAAGGATGATACGCAGTATTTT.

This clonotype was found many times. The CDR3 coding sequence is TGTGCCAGTAGTACGGAGCGCCAGCCCCAGCATTTT. Protein: CASSTERQPQHF. This chain joins TRBV19 and TRBJ1-5; D remains unclear. V lost 4 bases, J lost 7 bases, and 8 bases lay in between. The CDR3 extends over 12 amino acids. Germline CDR1 reads LNHDA; CDR2 reads SQIVND (reference sequence).

The J gene is TRBJ2-7, the V gene TRBV5-1; 11 positions agree with TRBD1. With V trimmed by 5 bases and J by 2 bases, 6 bases remained unmatched. The CDR3 spans 15 residues. Germline V gene sequence: CDR1 SGHRS, CDR2 YFSETQ. As DNA, the CDR3 is TGCGCCAGCAGGACCTGGGGACAGGGGGCCTACGAGCAGTACTTC. Amino acid sequence: CASRTWGQGAYEQYF.

This clonotype was recorded many times. The rearrangement uses TRBV19 and TRBJ2-2; D may match TRBD1 or TRBD2 (7 bases each). Per the germline V gene, CDR1 is LNHDA and CDR2 is SQIVND (reference sequence). V was shortened by 4 bases and J by 3 bases, with 18 bases between the two germline ends. CDR3 length equals 17 residues. CDR3 coding DNA: TGTGCCAGTAGTACGGGGGGCCGACAGGGATACACCGGGGAGCTGTTTTTT. It codes for CASSTGGRQGYTGELFF.

This clonotype has at least ten counts. The chain uses TRBV4-1 and TRBJ2-7; D ambiguous. CDR1 is MGHRA and CDR2 is YSYEKL in the germline V gene. V gave up 2 bases and J gave up 4 bases, with 12 bases separating them. This CDR3 is 14 amino acids long. The DNA of the CDR3 is TGCGCCAGCAGCCAATCCTTCCCCGGGTACGAGCAGTACTTC. It specifies CASSQSFPGYEQYF.